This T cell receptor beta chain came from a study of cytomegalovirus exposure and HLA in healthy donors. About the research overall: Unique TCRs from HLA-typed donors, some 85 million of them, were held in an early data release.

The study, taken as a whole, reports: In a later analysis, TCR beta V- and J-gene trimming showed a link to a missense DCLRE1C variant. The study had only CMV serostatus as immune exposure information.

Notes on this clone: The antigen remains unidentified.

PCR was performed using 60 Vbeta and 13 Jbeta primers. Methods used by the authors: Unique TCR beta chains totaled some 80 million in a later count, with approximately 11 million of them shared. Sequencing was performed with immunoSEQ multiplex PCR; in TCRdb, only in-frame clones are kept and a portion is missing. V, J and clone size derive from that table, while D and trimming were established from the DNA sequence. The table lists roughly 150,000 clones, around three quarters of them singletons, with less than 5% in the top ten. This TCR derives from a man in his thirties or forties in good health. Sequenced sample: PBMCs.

The CDR3 DNA is TGTGCCAGCAGCGAGGGACAGTCCCTCTCCCAGCAGTACTTC. This gives the protein CASSEGQSLSQQYF. V and J are TRBV5-4 and TRBJ2-7, with 7 bases identical to TRBD1. The ends lost 4 bases at V and 8 bases at J; junction bases unmatched: 12. CDR3 length: 14 residues. Germline assignment: CDR1 SGHNT and CDR2 YYREEE (reference sequence).